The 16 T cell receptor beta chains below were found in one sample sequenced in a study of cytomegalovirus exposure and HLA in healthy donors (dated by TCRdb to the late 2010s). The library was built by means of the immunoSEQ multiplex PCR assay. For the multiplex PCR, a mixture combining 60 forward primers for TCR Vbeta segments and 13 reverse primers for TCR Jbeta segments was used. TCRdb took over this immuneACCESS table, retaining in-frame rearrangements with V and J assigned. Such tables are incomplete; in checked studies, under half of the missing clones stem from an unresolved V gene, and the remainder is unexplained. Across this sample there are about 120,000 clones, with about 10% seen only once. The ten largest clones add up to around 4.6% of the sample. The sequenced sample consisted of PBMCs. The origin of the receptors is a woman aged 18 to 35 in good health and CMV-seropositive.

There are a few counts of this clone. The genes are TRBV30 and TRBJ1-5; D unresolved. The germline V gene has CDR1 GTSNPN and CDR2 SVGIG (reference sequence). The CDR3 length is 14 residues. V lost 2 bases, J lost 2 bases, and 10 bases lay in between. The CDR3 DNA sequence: TGTGCCTGGAGTAACGGGGTGGGCAATCAGCCCCAGCATTTT. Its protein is CAWSNGVGNQPQHF.

The CDR3 loop reads CASSTLAEAFF. CDR3 nucleotides: TGTGCCAGCAGCACCTTGGCAGAAGCTTTCTTT. The chain links TRBV7-9 to TRBJ1-1, with D uncertain. Deletions cut 5 bases from V and 8 bases from J, with 9 bases between. This CDR3 is built from 11 residues. Germline lookup yields CDR1 SEHNR and CDR2 FQNEAQ (reference sequence).

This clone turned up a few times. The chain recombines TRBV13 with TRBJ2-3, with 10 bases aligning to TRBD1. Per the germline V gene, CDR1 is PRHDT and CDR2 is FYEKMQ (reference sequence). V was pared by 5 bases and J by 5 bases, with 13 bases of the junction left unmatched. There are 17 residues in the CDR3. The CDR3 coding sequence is TGTGCCAGCAGCACAAGGTGGGGGGACAGGGGTGAAGATACGCAGTATTTT. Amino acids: CASSTRWGDRGEDTQYF.

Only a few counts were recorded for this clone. CDR3 DNA: TGCGCCAGCACCCGGAGACCCGGGAGGGCCGAAAGCAATGAGCAGTTCTTC. This sequence encodes CASTRRPGRAESNEQFF. This chain uses TRBV5-1 with TRBJ2-1, with 8 bases aligning to TRBD2. V lost 6 bases and J lost 6; bases outside the gene matches: 17. Germline CDR1 is SGHRS and CDR2 is YFSETQ. The CDR3 runs 17 residues.

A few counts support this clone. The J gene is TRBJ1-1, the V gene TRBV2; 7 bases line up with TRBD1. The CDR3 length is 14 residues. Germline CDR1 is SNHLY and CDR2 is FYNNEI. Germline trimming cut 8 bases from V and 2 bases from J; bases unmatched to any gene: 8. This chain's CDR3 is CASGQQGRNTEAFF. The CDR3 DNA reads TGTGCCAGCGGACAACAGGGGAGAAACACTGAAGCTTTCTTT.

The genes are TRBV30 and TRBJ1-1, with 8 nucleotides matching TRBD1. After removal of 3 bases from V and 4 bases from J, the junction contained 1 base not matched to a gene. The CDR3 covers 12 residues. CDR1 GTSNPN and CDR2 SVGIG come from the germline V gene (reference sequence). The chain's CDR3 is CAWRTGATEAFF. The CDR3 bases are TGTGCCTGGAGGACAGGGGCCACTGAAGCTTTCTTT.

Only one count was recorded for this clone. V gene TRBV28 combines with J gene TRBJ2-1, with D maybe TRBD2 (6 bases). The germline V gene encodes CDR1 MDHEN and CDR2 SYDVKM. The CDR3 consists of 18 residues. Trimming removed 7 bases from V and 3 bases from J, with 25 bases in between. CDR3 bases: TGTGCCAGCACCCGGCGTCCCTGGGGGGAGCTAAACTACAATGAGCAGTTCTTC. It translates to CASTRRPWGELNYNEQFF. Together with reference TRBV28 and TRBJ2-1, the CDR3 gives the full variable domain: DVKVTQSSRYLVKRTGEKVFLECVQDMDHENMFWYRQDPGLGLRLIYFSYDVKMKEKGDIPEGYSVSREKKERFSLILESASTNQTSMYLCASTRRPWGELNYNEQFFGPGTRLTVL.

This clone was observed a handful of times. The CDR3: CAISEQRNTEAFF. Written as DNA, the CDR3 is TGTGCCATCAGTGAACAGAGAAACACTGAAGCTTTCTTT. V and J are TRBV10-3 and TRBJ1-1; D gene uncertain. Trimming shortened V by 3 bases and J by 2 bases, and 7 bases separated the two germline ends. The CDR3 sequence is 13 residues long. Germline lookup yields CDR1 ENHRY and CDR2 SYGVKD.

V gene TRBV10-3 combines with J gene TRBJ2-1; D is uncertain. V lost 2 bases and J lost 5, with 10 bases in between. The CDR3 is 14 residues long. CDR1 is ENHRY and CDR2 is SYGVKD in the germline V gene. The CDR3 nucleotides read TGTGCCATCAGTGAGCTTGCAGGTAACAATGAGCAGTTCTTC. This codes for CAISELAGNNEQFF.

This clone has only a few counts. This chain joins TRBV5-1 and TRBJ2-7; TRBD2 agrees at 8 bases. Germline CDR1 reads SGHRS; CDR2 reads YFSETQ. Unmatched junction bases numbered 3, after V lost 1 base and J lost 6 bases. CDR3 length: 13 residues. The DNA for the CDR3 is TGCGCCAGCAGCTTGCAGGGACTAGTCGAGCAGTACTTC. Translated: CASSLQGLVEQYF.

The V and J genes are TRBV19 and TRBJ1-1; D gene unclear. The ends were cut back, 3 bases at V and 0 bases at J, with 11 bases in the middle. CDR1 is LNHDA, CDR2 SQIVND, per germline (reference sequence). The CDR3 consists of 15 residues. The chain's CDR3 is CASSIMEGMNTEAFF. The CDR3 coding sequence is TGTGCCAGTAGTATCATGGAGGGCATGAACACTGAAGCTTTCTTT.

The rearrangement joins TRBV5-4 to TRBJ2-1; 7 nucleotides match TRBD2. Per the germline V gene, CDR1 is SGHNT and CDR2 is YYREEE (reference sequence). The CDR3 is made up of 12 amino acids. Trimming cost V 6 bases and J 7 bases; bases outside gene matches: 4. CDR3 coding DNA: TGTGCCAGCAAAGGACTAGGGAATGAGCAGTTCTTC. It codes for CASKGLGNEQFF.

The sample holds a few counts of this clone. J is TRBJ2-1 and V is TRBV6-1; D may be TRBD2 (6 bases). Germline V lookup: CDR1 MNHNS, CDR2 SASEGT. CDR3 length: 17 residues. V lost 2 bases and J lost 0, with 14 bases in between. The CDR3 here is CASSELSLAGSYNEQFF. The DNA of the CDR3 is TGTGCCAGCAGTGAATTGTCACTAGCCGGCTCCTACAATGAGCAGTTCTTC.

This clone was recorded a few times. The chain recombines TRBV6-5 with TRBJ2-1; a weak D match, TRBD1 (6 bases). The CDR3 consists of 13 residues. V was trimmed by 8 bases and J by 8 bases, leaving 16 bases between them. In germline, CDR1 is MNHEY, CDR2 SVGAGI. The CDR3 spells CASSLEGTYEQFF. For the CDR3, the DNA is TGTGCCAGCTCCCTTGAAGGGACATATGAGCAGTTCTTC.

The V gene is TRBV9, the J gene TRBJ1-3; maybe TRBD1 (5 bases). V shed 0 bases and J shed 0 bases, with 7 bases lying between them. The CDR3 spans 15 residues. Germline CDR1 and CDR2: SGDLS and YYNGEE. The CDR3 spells CASSVEDNSGNTIYF. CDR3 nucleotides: TGTGCCAGCAGCGTAGAGGACAACTCTGGAAACACCATATATTTT.

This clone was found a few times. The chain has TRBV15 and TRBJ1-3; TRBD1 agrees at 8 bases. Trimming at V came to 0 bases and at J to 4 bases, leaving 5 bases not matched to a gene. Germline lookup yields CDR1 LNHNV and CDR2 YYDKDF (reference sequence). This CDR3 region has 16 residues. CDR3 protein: CATSRDWTGSGNTIYF. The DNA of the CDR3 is TGTGCCACCAGCAGAGATTGGACAGGGAGCGGAAACACCATATATTTT.